These 14 T cell receptor beta chains were all obtained from the same sample, sequenced in a study of Graves' ophthalmopathy and Graves' hyperthyroidism (dated by TCRdb to the late 2010s). Data came from an Illumina HiSeq 2000. For repertoire sequencing, TCR beta CDR3 regions were amplified from RNA transcripts. A first-round RT-PCR used HTBI primers with the Qiagen OneStep RT-PCR kit, followed by a second-round multiplex PCR, size selection and purification. The public sequencing data were trimmed at Q25 with fastp and processed into clonotypes with MiXCR by TCRdb, which kept only in-frame beta chains. Here each entry gathers all rows of one CDR3 protein and keeps the most common genes and DNA. The sample table contains around 26,000 distinct CDR3 sequences; only one count was recorded for about half of them. 5% to 8.5% of the sample goes to the ten largest clones. Sequencing input: peripheral blood. These TCRs come from an adult woman with stable Graves' hyperthyroidism.

At least ten counts were recorded for this clonotype. This chain connects TRBV6-6 to TRBJ2-7; no clear D. V lost 5 bases and J 5 bases, leaving 19 bases between the germline ends. The CDR3 has 15 residues. Germline V gene data show CDR1 as MNHNY and CDR2 as SVGAGI (reference sequence). The CDR3 loop is CASSPLRGQVDEQYF. DNA for the CDR3: TGTGCCAGCAGTCCACTTCGAGGTCAGGTTGACGAGCAGTACTTC.

Worth noting for this clonotype: At one of its ends the junction is not consistent with the germline gene, which may arise from a read error. The genes are TRBV19 and TRBJ1-4; possibly TRBD1 for D (6 bases). CDR1 is LNHDA and CDR2 is SQIVND in the germline V gene (reference sequence). There are 12 residues in the CDR3. The CDR3 loop is CANKGTYEKLLF. CDR3 DNA: TGTGCCAATAAGGGGACATATGAAAAACTGCTTTTT. Complete variable domain (other parts from reference TRBV19 and TRBJ1-4): DGGITQSPKYLFRKEGQNVTLSCEQNLNHDAMYWYRQDPGQGLRLIYYSQIVNDFQKGDIAEGYSVSREKKESFPLTVTSAQKNPTAFYLCANKGTYEKLLFGSGTQLSVL.

This clonotype was detected many times. The chain is built from TRBV13 and TRBJ2-7; D possibly corresponds to TRBD1 (5 bases). This CDR3 spans 15 amino acids. The ends were cut back, 5 bases at V and 4 bases at J, with 18 bases in the middle. The germline V gene has CDR1 PRHDT and CDR2 FYEKMQ (reference sequence). The CDR3 reads CASSNIPTQGYEQYF. DNA for the CDR3: TGTGCCAGCAGCAATATTCCCACTCAGGGTTACGAGCAGTACTTC.

V usage is TRBV20-1 and J usage is TRBJ2-7; no definite D call. Trimming pared 5 bases from V and 6 bases from J, leaving 11 bases between. The CDR3 consists of 11 residues. CDR1 and CDR2 (germline): DFQATT, SNEGSKA (reference sequence). The CDR3 is CSAYGTSEQYF. CDR3 DNA sequence: TGCAGTGCTTACGGTACTTCCGAGCAGTACTTC.

This clonotype was recorded many times. This chain uses TRBV28 with TRBJ2-2; possible D gene TRBD2, 6 bases. V was cut by 6 bases and J by 6 bases, with 17 bases left in between. The CDR3 extends over 15 amino acids. Germline CDR1 reads MDHEN; CDR2 reads SYDVKM. In DNA, the CDR3 is TGTGCCAGCAGATTCCAATCCCCGGGGGCCGGGGAGCTGTTTTTT. It codes for CASRFQSPGAGELFF.

This clonotype was picked up many times. The rearrangement joins TRBV14 to TRBJ1-1, with D tentatively TRBD1 (6 bases). In germline, CDR1 is SGHDN, CDR2 FVKESK. The CDR3 totals 15 residues. V was trimmed by 1 base and J by 1 base, leaving 10 bases between them. The CDR3 protein is CASSQVGTWNTEAFF. The CDR3 DNA is TGTGCCAGCAGCCAAGTGGGGACATGGAACACTGAAGCTTTCTTT.

The chain couples TRBV20-1 to TRBJ1-2; 10 positions match TRBD1. The CDR3 covers 12 residues. V shed 5 bases, J shed 6 bases, and the junction held 3 bases outside the gene matches. CDR1 DFQATT and CDR2 SNEGSKA come from the germline V gene (reference sequence). The CDR3 sequence: CSALTGGHGYTF. CDR3 nucleotide sequence: TGCAGTGCTCTGACAGGGGGCCATGGCTACACCTTC.

The rearrangement uses TRBV7-9 and TRBJ2-1; TRBD2 aligns across 16 bases. The V gene's germline CDR1 is SEHNR and CDR2 FQNEAQ (reference sequence). The ends lost 5 bases at V and 8 bases at J; junction bases unmatched: 6. The length of the CDR3 is 16 residues. The DNA of the CDR3 is TGTGCCAGCAGCCCCGGGACTAGCGGGAGGGGTGATGAGCAGTTCTTC. This sequence encodes CASSPGTSGRGDEQFF.

The chain couples TRBV9 to TRBJ1-6, with TRBD1 matching 9 bases. V was clipped by 0 bases and J by 7 bases; unmatched bases: 5. Per germline, CDR1 SGDLS and CDR2 YYNGEE. The CDR3 loop spans 16 amino acids. The CDR3 reads CASSVEDRGWNSPLHF. The DNA of the CDR3 is TGTGCCAGCAGCGTAGAGGACAGGGGATGGAATTCACCCCTCCACTTT.

The rearrangement uses TRBV5-5 and TRBJ1-5, with D perhaps TRBD1 (6 bases). The CDR3 has 15 residues. V lost 4 bases, J lost 9 bases, and 20 bases lay in between. Per germline, CDR1 SGHKS and CDR2 YYEKEE (reference sequence). The CDR3 coding sequence is TGTGCCAGCAGCCCGCGACCGGGGGGCGGTCGGCCCCAGCATTTT. It is translated as CASSPRPGGGRPQHF. The entire variable domain, with the rest obtained from reference TRBV5-5 and TRBJ1-5, is as follows: DAGVTQSPTHLIKTRGQQVTLRCSPISGHKSVSWYQQVLGQGPQFIFQYYEKEERGRGNFPDRFSARQFPNYSSELNVNALLLGDSALYLCASSPRPGGGRPQHFGDGTRLSIL.

The CDR3 DNA is TGTGCCAGCTCTCCTTTGACAGGGGAAAATATCTATGGCTACACCTTC. The encoded protein is CASSPLTGENIYGYTF. This chain joins TRBV25-1 and TRBJ1-2; 8 bases align to TRBD1. The CDR3 extends over 16 amino acids. V gave up 8 bases and J gave up 4 bases; unmatched junction bases: 15. Germline V gene lookup returns CDR1 MGHDK and CDR2 SYGVNS.

This clonotype was observed at least ten times. The chain has TRBV4-2 and TRBJ1-6; perhaps TRBD1 as D (6 bases). There are 14 residues in the CDR3. Trimming removed 3 bases from V and 9 bases from J, with 12 bases in between. CDR1 and CDR2 from the germline V gene are LGHNA and YNFKEQ. Here the CDR3 reads CASSQEGESSPLHF. CDR3 in DNA: TGTGCCAGCAGCCAGGAGGGGGAAAGTTCACCCCTCCACTTT.

This clonotype was seen many times. This chain joins TRBV3-1 and TRBJ1-6; D is perhaps TRBD1 (5 bases). With 5 bases removed from V and 15 bases from J, the gap between germline ends came to 11 bases. Germline CDR1 and CDR2: LGHDT and YNNKEL (reference sequence). The CDR3 covers 11 residues. CDR3 sequence reads: CASSESGILHF. The CDR3 DNA follows: TGTGCCAGCAGCGAGTCAGGGATCCTCCACTTT. Variable domain in full (rest from reference TRBV3-1 and TRBJ1-6): DTAVSQTPKYLVTQMGNDKSIKCEQNLGHDTMYWYKQDSKKFLKIMFSYNNKELIINETVPNRFSPKSPDKAHLNLHINSLELGDSAVYFCASSESGILHFGNGTRLTVT.

This clonotype has a handful of counts. The chain recombines TRBV24-1 with TRBJ2-2, with TRBD1 matching over 9 bases. This CDR3 contains 17 residues. The germline gives CDR1 KGHDR, CDR2 SFDVKD. The J segment lost 5 bases and the V segment lost 4 bases, leaving 10 bases of the junction unmatched. The DNA of the CDR3 is TGTGCCACCAGTGACCCCCGGACAGGGGAGTGGACCGGGGAGCTGTTTTTT. This gives the protein CATSDPRTGEWTGELFF.